This T cell receptor beta chain was obtained from a study of a mutant IDH1 vaccine in newly diagnosed glioma. Study overall: The vaccination schedule gave patients eight doses in weeks 1, 3, 5, 7, 11, 15, 19 and 23. Study findings and constraints: Pseudoprogression appears to have had no connection to changes in top peripheral T cell clonotypes.

A word on this clone: What it binds is unknown.

Time point described: week 5, during vaccination. Vaccinated patients received 300 ug of mutant IDH1 20-mer peptide per dose, with topical imiquimod. Generated by immunoSEQ multiplex PCR, the TCRdb table keeps only in-frame clones and is missing some. The sample holds approximately 40,000 clones; approximately 78% are singletons and the top ten take around 6%. Material: PBMCs, obtained from a glioma patient whose treatment included an IDH1 peptide vaccine. The clonotype originates from a man aged 35-49 years with glioma.

CDR3 DNA sequence: TGTGCCAGTAGTCTCGGACAGGGGACTAACTATGGCTACACCTTC. Residues: CASSLGQGTNYGYTF. The rearrangement uses TRBV19 and TRBJ1-2; 9 nucleotides align to TRBD1. The V gene's germline CDR1 is LNHDA and CDR2 SQIVND (reference sequence). The CDR3 sequence is 15 residues long. J lost 0 bases, V lost 5 bases, and 4 bases had no gene match.